This TCR beta chain was sequenced for a study of early T cells in non-severe SARS-CoV-2 infection. Study as a whole: Sequenced bulk RNA came from whole blood that was unsorted, and chains were unpaired.

The V gene's germline CDR1 is MNHEY and CDR2 SVGAGI. V lost 4 bases and J lost 15, with 23 bases in between. The CDR3 totals 14 residues. This clonotype was detected only a few times. Its target is unknown. Each cDNA molecule carried a unique molecular identifier. TCRdb reprocessed the 5' RACE reads via MiXCR and lists one record per CDR3 protein. The sample carries about 63,000 distinct CDR3 sequences, 10% to 15% recorded once. Overall study findings and caveats: Sequences matched to VDJdb favored anti-spike CD8 responses, while private and CD4 specificities were missed.

The origin of this receptor is an adult who was a healthcare worker with PCR-confirmed SARS-CoV-2 infection or an uninfected control (not recorded which). Sequencing was carried out using whole blood. The chain carries TRBV6-5 and TRBJ2-3, with D perhaps matching TRBD1 or TRBD2 (5 bases each). CDR3 residues: CASSLGAGLAEVYF. The CDR3 DNA reads as TGTGCCAGCAGTTTAGGGGCCGGGCTAGCAGAGGTTTATTTT.